Listed here is a single T cell receptor beta chain. Its antigen remains undetermined. Base qualities are not recorded, but no much larger clone differs from it by a single base. The sample's time point label is to be understood as: about 28 days (+/-7) after the second vaccine dose. AZD1222 recipients with second doses at about 4 weeks or about 12 weeks were pooled, because spike-specific TCR depth and breadth did not differ between schedules. The vaccinee samples were drawn from two UK trials, COV001 and COV002, one of which was a single-blind randomized controlled phase 2/3 trial testing AZD1222 (ChAdOx1 nCoV-19) in healthy adults. Trial participant PBMC samples were collected at day 0 and day 28 after the second dose for TCRbeta chain sequencing. This entry belongs to a study of T cell responses to AZD1222 COVID-19 vaccine (dated by TCRdb to the early 2020s). Background on the whole study: TCR sequencing covered some 240 trial participants: 200 to 220 given two doses of AZD1222 and approximately 26 given two doses of MenACWY control vaccine. Trial participants were enrolled by age into 18-55, 56-69 and 70-plus year subgroups, with roughly 160, 29 and 62 TCR-sequenced participants respectively. Overall study outcomes, separate from this receptor: The vaccine-associated CD4 TCRs covered the entire spike protein, and the dominant responses fell in regions 160-218 and 743-854. A significant rise in spike-specific TCR breadth and depth was observed after two AZD1222 doses relative to day 0 and relative to MenACWY recipients. Because no day 14 peak-response samples were available, the repertoires could be characterized only after the peak T cell response. Nearly half of unique spike-specific TCRs reportedly recognized epitopes outside regions mutated in the B.1.351 and B.1.1.7 variants. Conclusions about previously exposed vaccinees are limited, since just 5 or 6 AZD1222 recipients were seropositive for SARS-CoV-2 at baseline. Participants were mostly white British, with more females than males. The authors suggested clonal diversity may have been underestimated. In the small 56-69-year group, the increase in depth fell short of significance, most likely because of low power.

The CDR3 regions of human TCRbeta chains were analyzed by immunosequencing. In the authors' own workflow: TCRs in the repertoires were matched against a reference library of SARS-CoV-2-specific TCRs that had been generated with the MIRA antigen-specificity platform. Breadth was defined as the fraction of unique TCRs that were SARS-CoV-2-associated. Depth was defined as the fraction of total T cells that were SARS-CoV-2-associated. Using the MIRA data, each spike-specific TCR was assigned both to the spike region to which the TCR was reactive and to a CD4 or CD8 class. Log10-transformed breadth and depth values were compared by one-way ANOVA with Sidak's multiple comparisons tests. The table comes from immuneACCESS by way of TCRdb, which keeps in-frame sequences with V and J called. Part of the clones is missing from these tables; in studies checked, under half for an unresolved V gene and the rest for unknown reasons. The V and J calls and clone size come from that table; D and trimming were worked out from the DNA. A total of around 78,000 clones appear in this sample, under 90% of them only once. The ten largest clones add up to 1.3% to 1.5% of the sample.

This receptor was obtained from an adult who received the AZD1222 COVID-19 vaccine. The sample consisted of peripheral blood, taken 28 days after the second AZD1222 dose.

Here is the DNA: TGTGCCAGCAGCCACGGGACAACTGGAAACACCATATATTTT. It translates to CASSHGTTGNTIYF. The V gene is TRBV5-6 and the J gene is TRBJ1-3; TRBD1 is a weak D gene call, 6 bases matching. The junction carries 10 bases between V and J, which are trimmed by 4 bases and 2 bases respectively. The germline V gene yields SGHDT for CDR1 and YYEEEE for CDR2. Inclusive of the bounding cysteine and phenylalanine, the CDR3 is 14 residues long. The retained sequence is limited to the CDR3, 42 bases, with the frame set at the first base. The reference TRBV5-6 and TRBJ1-3 proteins fill in what lies around the CDR3, so the full variable domain reads DAGVTQSPTHLIKTRGQQVTLRCSPKSGHDTVSWYQQALGQGPQFIFQYYEEEERQRGNFPDRFSGHQFPNYSSELNVNALLLGDSALYLCASSHGTTGNTIYFGEGSWLTVV.